In its sample, the clone carrying this T cell receptor (beta chain) was seen once. Naivety among CD8 cells was defined by CD45RO negativity and positive CCR7 selection, thereby excluding terminally differentiated effector memory CD45RA+ cells. The sample originates from a study of shared clonotypes between healthy human individuals. TCRdb's copy holds only in-frame clones and misses some; the assay was immunoSEQ multiplex PCR. This table has 700,000 to 950,000 clones, 96% appearing once. CDR3 length: 14 amino acids. V gave up 0 bases and J gave up 17 bases; unmatched junction bases: 10. Germline CDR1 reads MNHEY; CDR2 reads SMNVEV (reference sequence).

This receptor was identified in a young man in good health. J is TRBJ1-6 and V is TRBV27; 7 bases are a match to TRBD1. The sequencing sample was made of naive CD8+ T cells sorted from blood. This CDR3 is CASSLSRGQNPIHF. The CDR3 DNA reads as TGTGCCAGCAGTTTATCGAGGGGACAGAATCCCATCCACTTT.